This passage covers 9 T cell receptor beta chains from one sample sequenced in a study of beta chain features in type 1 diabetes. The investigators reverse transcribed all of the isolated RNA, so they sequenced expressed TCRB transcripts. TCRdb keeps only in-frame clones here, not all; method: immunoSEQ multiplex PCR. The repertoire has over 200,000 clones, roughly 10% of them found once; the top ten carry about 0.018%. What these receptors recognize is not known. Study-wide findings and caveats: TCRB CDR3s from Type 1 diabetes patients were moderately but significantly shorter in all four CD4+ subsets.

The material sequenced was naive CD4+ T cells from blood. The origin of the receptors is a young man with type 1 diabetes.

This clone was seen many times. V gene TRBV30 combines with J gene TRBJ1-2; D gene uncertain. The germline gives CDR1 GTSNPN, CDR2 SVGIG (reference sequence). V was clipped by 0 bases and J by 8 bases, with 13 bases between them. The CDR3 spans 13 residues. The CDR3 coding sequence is TGTGCCTGGAGTGTTGGGCAGAGCGGCGGCTACACCTTC. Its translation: CAWSVGQSGGYTF.

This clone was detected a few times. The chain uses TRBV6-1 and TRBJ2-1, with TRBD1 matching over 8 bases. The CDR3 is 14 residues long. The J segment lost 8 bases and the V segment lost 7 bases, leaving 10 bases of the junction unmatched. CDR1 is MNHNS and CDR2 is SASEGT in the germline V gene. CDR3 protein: CASTQRGRGHEQFF. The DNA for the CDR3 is TGTGCCAGCACCCAAAGGGGCAGGGGGCATGAGCAGTTCTTC.

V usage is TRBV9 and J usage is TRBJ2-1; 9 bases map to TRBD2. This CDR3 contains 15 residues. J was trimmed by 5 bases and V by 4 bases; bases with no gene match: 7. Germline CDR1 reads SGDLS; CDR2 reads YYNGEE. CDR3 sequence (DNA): TGTGCCAGCAGCCCCCTAGCGGGGACTAACAATGAGCAGTTCTTC. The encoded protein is CASSPLAGTNNEQFF.

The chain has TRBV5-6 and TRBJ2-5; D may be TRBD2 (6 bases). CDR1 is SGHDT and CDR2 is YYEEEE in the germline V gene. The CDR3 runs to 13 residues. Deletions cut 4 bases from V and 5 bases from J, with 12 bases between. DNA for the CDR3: TGTGCCAGCAGCCCGACGGGGGTTGAGACCCAGTACTTC. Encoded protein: CASSPTGVETQYF.

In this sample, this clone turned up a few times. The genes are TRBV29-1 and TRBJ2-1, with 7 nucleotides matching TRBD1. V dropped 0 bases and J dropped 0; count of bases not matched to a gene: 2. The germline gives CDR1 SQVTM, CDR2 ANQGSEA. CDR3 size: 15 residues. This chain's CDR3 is CSVEDRGSSYNEQFF. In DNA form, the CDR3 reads TGCAGCGTTGAAGACAGGGGGAGCTCCTACAATGAGCAGTTCTTC.

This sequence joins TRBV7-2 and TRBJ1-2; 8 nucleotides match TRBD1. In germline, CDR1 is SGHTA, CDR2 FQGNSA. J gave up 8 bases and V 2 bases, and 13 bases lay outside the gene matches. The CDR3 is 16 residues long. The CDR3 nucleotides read TGTGCCAGCAGCTTACAACCGCAGGGGGCCTCCGGCGGCTACACCTTC. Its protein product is CASSLQPQGASGGYTF.

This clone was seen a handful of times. The CDR3 DNA sequence: TGTGCCAGCAGCGTAGGTTGGTCGCTCGGGGATACGCAGTATTTT. Its protein is CASSVGWSLGDTQYF. The chain recombines TRBV9 with TRBJ2-3; D gene unclear. With 0 bases removed from V and 6 bases from J, the gap between germline ends came to 14 bases. The CDR3 runs to 15 residues. Germline V gives CDR1 SGDLS, CDR2 YYNGEE.

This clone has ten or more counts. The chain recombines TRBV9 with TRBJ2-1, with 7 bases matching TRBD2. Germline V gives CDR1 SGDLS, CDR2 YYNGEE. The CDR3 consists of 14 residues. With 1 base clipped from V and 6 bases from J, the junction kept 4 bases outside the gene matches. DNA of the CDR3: TGTGCCAGCAGCGTACGAGCGGGGACCAATGAGCAGTTCTTC. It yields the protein CASSVRAGTNEQFF.

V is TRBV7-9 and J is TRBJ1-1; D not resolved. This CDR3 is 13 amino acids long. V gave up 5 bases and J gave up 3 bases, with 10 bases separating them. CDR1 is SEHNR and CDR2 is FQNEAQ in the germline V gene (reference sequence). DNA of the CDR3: TGTGCCAGCAGCGTCTCGGCGGACACTGAAGCTTTCTTT. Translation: CASSVSADTEAFF.